The 8 T cell receptor beta chains below were found in one sample sequenced in a study of blood T cell repertoires in COVID-19. Assay: immunoSEQ multiplex PCR; the TCRdb copy retains only in-frame clones and omits some. Among roughly 40,000 clones, 76% were seen once, and the ten largest hold 8.5% to 9%. The specimen was peripheral blood. The receptors derive from a man aged 65 to 85 with active or convalescent COVID-19.

The chain is built from TRBV4-1 and TRBJ1-4, with a weak D call TRBD1 (5 bases). V lost 2 bases and J 0 bases, leaving 19 bases between the germline ends. Looked up from germline, CDR1 is MGHRA and CDR2 is YSYEKL. The CDR3 sequence is 19 residues long. CDR3 in amino acids: CASSQYSQGVRATNEKLFF. CDR3 nucleotides: TGCGCCAGCAGCCAATATAGTCAAGGGGTGAGAGCAACTAATGAAAAACTGTTTTTT.

The J gene is TRBJ1-1, the V gene TRBV4-1, with D tentatively TRBD1 (5 bases). This CDR3 spans 14 amino acids. Per the germline V gene, CDR1 is MGHRA and CDR2 is YSYEKL. The V end was cut by 1 base, the J end by 1 base, with 7 bases between. CDR3 in DNA: TGCGCCAGCAGCCAAGTTACAGGGAACACTGAAGCTTTCTTT. It specifies CASSQVTGNTEAFF.

The gene calls are TRBV15 and TRBJ1-6; weak D call: TRBD1 (5 bases). The germline CDR1 and CDR2 sequences are LNHNV and YYDKDF (reference sequence). The CDR3 has 17 residues. Trimming cost V 0 bases and J 7 bases, with 16 bases left between them. The CDR3 region has the DNA TGTGCCACCAGCAGAGATAGGGGCCGCTCGGCCAATTCACCCCTCCACTTT. This codes for CATSRDRGRSANSPLHF.

The genes are TRBV5-4 and TRBJ2-3, with 10 bases identical to TRBD2. V shed 4 bases, J shed 5 bases, and the junction held 4 bases outside the gene matches. Germline CDR1 SGHNT, CDR2 YYREEE (reference sequence). CDR3 length: 14 amino acids. For the CDR3, the DNA is TGTGCCAGCAGCCCCGGGACTAGCGAAGATACGCAGTATTTT. This codes for CASSPGTSEDTQYF. The whole variable domain, filled in from reference TRBV5-4 and TRBJ2-3, reads ETGVTQSPTHLIKTRGQQVTLRCSSQSGHNTVSWYQQALGQGPQFIFQYYREEENGRGNFPPRFSGLQFPNYSSELNVNALELDDSALYLCASSPGTSEDTQYFGPGTRLTVL.

The chain couples TRBV10-1 to TRBJ2-5, with TRBD2 matching 10 bases. The V segment lost 4 bases and the J segment 5 bases; nucleotides outside the gene matches: 13. This CDR3 comprises 17 residues. Germline V gene data show CDR1 as WNHNN and CDR2 as SYGVQD (reference sequence). The CDR3 protein is CASSAKSSGGNGETQYF. The CDR3 DNA is TGCGCCAGCAGTGCTAAATCTAGCGGGGGAAACGGGGAGACCCAGTACTTC.

This clone came up once. V and J are TRBV9 and TRBJ1-5; D uncertain. This CDR3 has 15 amino acids. Germline V gene lookup returns CDR1 SGDLS and CDR2 YYNGEE. V was clipped by 3 bases and J by 0 bases, with 10 bases between them. The CDR3 protein is CASSASGASNQPQHF. CDR3 coding DNA: TGTGCCAGCAGCGCCTCAGGTGCTAGCAATCAGCCCCAGCATTTT.

The V gene is TRBV19, the J gene TRBJ1-4, with 8 bases matching TRBD1. The CDR3 is made up of 15 amino acids. Trimming at V came to 1 base and at J to 4 bases, leaving 2 bases not matched to a gene. Germline-derived CDR1 and CDR2 are LNHDA and SQIVND (reference sequence). CDR3 DNA sequence: TGTGCCAGTAGTATAGCAGGGGGCTATAATGAAAAACTGTTTTTT. Translating gives CASSIAGGYNEKLFF.

CDR3 sequence (DNA): TGTGCCAGCAGCTCTCGCGGGGGGGTGATTGAAGCTTTCTTT. It specifies CASSSRGGVIEAFF. This chain links TRBV6-5 with TRBJ1-1; D possibly corresponds to TRBD1 (5 bases). V was clipped by 6 bases and J by 7 bases, with 18 bases between them. Germline-derived CDR1 and CDR2 are MNHEY and SVGAGI. The length of the CDR3 is 14 residues.